The next 32 T cell receptor beta chains were all read from a single sample in a study of cytomegalovirus exposure and HLA in healthy donors. Profiled with immunoSEQ multiplex PCR; TCRdb holds only in-frame clones, not every one. The sample contains approximately 140,000 clones, approximately 87% of which appear only once. Sequencing was done on a sample of PBMCs. Source of these receptors: a man aged 18 to 29 in good health and CMV-seronegative.

The V call is TRBV28, the J call TRBJ1-5; D might be TRBD1 (5 bases). The CDR3 spans 16 residues. V lost 2 bases to trimming and J lost 2 bases, with 13 bases between them. Looked up from germline, CDR1 is MDHEN and CDR2 is SYDVKM. The CDR3 spells CASSLQPAGRNQPQHF. DNA for the CDR3: TGTGCCAGCAGTTTACAGCCGGCAGGGCGCAATCAGCCCCAGCATTTT.

This clone was seen a single time. The chain is built from TRBV2 and TRBJ2-3; 7 bases fit TRBD2. With V trimmed by 7 bases and J by 0 bases, 4 bases remained unmatched. Germline V gene lookup returns CDR1 SNHLY and CDR2 FYNNEI. The CDR3 sequence is 14 residues long. This CDR3 is CASKGTISTDTQYF. The CDR3 DNA sequence: TGTGCCAGCAAAGGGACTATAAGCACAGATACGCAGTATTTT.

This chain connects TRBV7-6 to TRBJ2-2, with D maybe TRBD1 (7 bases). This CDR3 contains 14 residues. Per germline, CDR1 SGHVS and CDR2 FNYEAQ. Trimming stripped 10 bases from V and 7 bases from J, with 19 bases between. The chain's CDR3 is CATGAGHRGGELFF. CDR3 nucleotides: TGTGCCACGGGAGCGGGCCACAGGGGCGGGGAGCTGTTTTTT.

This rearrangement joins TRBV12-5 to TRBJ1-3; 7 nucleotides match TRBD1. The V and J ends lost 5 bases and 3 bases, in that order; junction bases with no gene match: 4. Germline V CDR1 and CDR2: LGHNT, FRNRAP. The CDR3 loop spans 14 amino acids. CDR3 loop: CASGTGEGGNTIYF. CDR3 nucleotide sequence: TGTGCTAGTGGTACAGGGGAAGGTGGAAACACCATATATTTT.

The chain recombines TRBV7-9 with TRBJ2-5; TRBD2 agrees at 8 bases. The CDR3 sequence is 17 residues long. V lost 5 bases, J lost 4 bases, and 15 bases stayed unmatched. The germline V gene has CDR1 SEHNR and CDR2 FQNEAQ (reference sequence). DNA for the CDR3: TGTGCCAGCAGCCCCAACCCGGGACTAGTTTCGGGAGAGACCCAGTACTTC. Translation gives CASSPNPGLVSGETQYF. Full variable domain (remainder filled in from reference TRBV7-9 and TRBJ2-5): DTGVSQNPRHKITKRGQNVTFRCDPISEHNRLYWYRQTLGQGPEFLTYFQNEAQLEKSRLLSDRFSAERPKGSFSTLEIQRTEQGDSAMYLCASSPNPGLVSGETQYFGPGTRLLVL.

This rearrangement joins TRBV12-5 to TRBJ1-1; D remains unclear. CDR1 and CDR2 from the germline V gene are LGHNT and FRNRAP. The CDR3 has 14 residues. The V and J ends lost 2 bases and 5 bases respectively, with 12 bases between them. The CDR3 spells CASGLRTGVTEAFF. In DNA form, the CDR3 reads TGTGCTAGTGGTTTGCGAACCGGGGTAACTGAAGCTTTCTTT.

This clone has just one count. J is TRBJ1-1 and V is TRBV5-1; weak D call: TRBD1 (6 bases). The CDR3 has 13 residues. The ends were cut back, 2 bases at V and 3 bases at J, with 8 bases in the middle. Germline CDR1 and CDR2: SGHRS and YFSETQ. The CDR3 region is CASSLGGDTEAFF. CDR3 DNA sequence: TGCGCCAGCAGCTTAGGGGGGGACACTGAAGCTTTCTTT.

The chain joins TRBV11-2 to TRBJ2-3; D is undetermined. This CDR3 is built from 12 residues. CDR1 and CDR2 (germline): SGHAT, FQNNGV. Trimming cost V 5 bases and J 3 bases, with 6 bases left between them. DNA for the CDR3: TGTGCCAGCAGCACCCGGACAGATACGCAGTATTTT. It encodes CASSTRTDTQYF.

The rearrangement joins TRBV4-3 to TRBJ2-2, with D possibly being TRBD2 (6 bases). The germline V gene has CDR1 LGHNA and CDR2 YSLEER. The length of the CDR3 is 15 residues. V shed 0 bases and J shed 5 bases, with 10 bases lying between them. The CDR3 DNA is TGCGCCAGCAGCCAAGACTCTCGGGGGACCGGGGAGCTGTTTTTT. This translates into CASSQDSRGTGELFF.

CDR3 protein: CASSFGGNVAEAFF. The CDR3 region has the DNA TGTGCCAGCAGCTTTGGGGGGAATGTCGCTGAAGCTTTCTTT. V is TRBV13 and J is TRBJ1-1; perhaps TRBD1 as D (5 bases). CDR3 size: 14 residues. Germline CDR1 PRHDT, CDR2 FYEKMQ (reference sequence). V was clipped by 3 bases and J by 6 bases, with 14 bases between them. The variable domain in full, completed from reference TRBV13 and TRBJ1-1, reads AAGVIQSPRHLIKEKRETATLKCYPIPRHDTVYWYQQGPGQDPQFLISFYEKMQSDKGSIPDRFSAQQFSDYHSELNMSSLELGDSALYFCASSFGGNVAEAFFGQGTRLTVV.

The chain links TRBV28 to TRBJ1-1; TRBD1 agrees at 10 bases. V was pared by 8 bases and J by 6 bases, with 9 bases of the junction left unmatched. The CDR3 covers 14 residues. Germline CDR1 reads MDHEN; CDR2 reads SYDVKM. Here the CDR3 reads CASAPGQGIAEAFF. The CDR3 DNA sequence: TGTGCCAGCGCTCCGGGACAGGGGATTGCTGAAGCTTTCTTT.

The gene calls are TRBV28 and TRBJ2-2; a possible D gene is TRBD2 (6 bases). CDR3 size: 17 residues. Trimming took 4 bases from V and 2 from J, leaving 17 bases between them. Germline V gene sequence: CDR1 MDHEN, CDR2 SYDVKM. CDR3 nucleotides: TGTGCCAGCAGTTCTTGGAGGGCGGGTATTAACACCGGGGAGCTGTTTTTT. Its protein is CASSSWRAGINTGELFF.

For the CDR3, the DNA is TGTGCCAGCAGCCCAACAGGGGCAGCCAAAAACATTCAGTACTTC. Amino acid sequence: CASSPTGAAKNIQYF. V and J are TRBV9 and TRBJ2-4, with 7 bases lining up with TRBD1. The CDR3 is 15 amino acids. The germline V gene has CDR1 SGDLS and CDR2 YYNGEE. V trimming: 4 bases; J trimming: 0 bases; junction bases outside the gene matches: 4. The full variable domain, rest sourced from reference TRBV9 and TRBJ2-4, is DSGVTQTPKHLITATGQRVTLRCSPRSGDLSVYWYQQSLDQGLQFLIQYYNGEERAKGNILERFSAQQFPDLHSELNLSSLELGDSALYFCASSPTGAAKNIQYFGAGTRLSVL.

CDR3 DNA sequence: TGTGCCAGAAGCCCTCCGGGACAGGGGGTTCCTAATGAAAAACTGTTTTTT. Protein sequence: CARSPPGQGVPNEKLFF. The chain combines TRBV5-3 with TRBJ1-4; 11 bases are a match to TRBD1. TRBV5-3 is given ORF status, its function remaining uncertain. J was trimmed by 3 bases and V by 4 bases; bases with no gene match: 8. This CDR3 spans 17 amino acids.

The rearrangement uses TRBV6-5 and TRBJ1-4; 7 nucleotides line up with TRBD1. There are 15 residues in the CDR3. V shed 6 bases and J 6 bases; nucleotides not matched to a gene: 10. Germline loops: CDR1 MNHEY, CDR2 SVGAGI. CDR3 bases: TGTGCCAGCAGGCCAGACAGGGTTGGGGATGAAAAACTGTTTTTT. It yields the protein CASRPDRVGDEKLFF.

The rearrangement links TRBV4-3 to TRBJ2-1; 7 bases match TRBD2. The J segment lost 0 bases and the V segment lost 3 bases, leaving 8 bases of the junction unmatched. CDR3 length: 17 amino acids. Germline-derived CDR1 and CDR2 are LGHNA and YSLEER. The CDR3 DNA follows: TGCGCCAGCAGCCAGGGGGGAGGGATCAGCTCCTACAATGAGCAGTTCTTC. As protein: CASSQGGGISSYNEQFF.

The V call is TRBV29-1, the J call TRBJ2-7, with 8 bases identical to TRBD1. With 8 bases clipped from V and 6 bases from J, the junction kept 9 bases outside the gene matches. The germline CDR1 and CDR2 sequences are SQVTM and ANQGSEA. The CDR3 is 12 residues long. CDR3 sequence (DNA): TGCAGCTTCCGGGACAGGTTGACCGAGCAGTACTTC. Translation gives CSFRDRLTEQYF.

The V gene is TRBV7-9, the J gene TRBJ2-1; TRBD2 matches 7 bases. The CDR3 spans 13 residues. After removal of 5 bases from V and 12 bases from J, the junction contained 10 bases not matched to a gene. Germline CDR1 is SEHNR and CDR2 is FQNEAQ (reference sequence). The chain's CDR3 is CASSLPGLQGQFF. The CDR3 bases are TGTGCCAGCAGCCTACCGGGACTACAAGGGCAGTTCTTC.

The chain employs TRBV6-1 and TRBJ2-7; the D gene is possibly TRBD2 (6 bases). Germline-derived CDR1 and CDR2 are MNHNS and SASEGT. V shed 8 bases and J shed 6 bases, with 17 bases lying between them. The CDR3 totals 13 residues. The CDR3 coding sequence is TGTGCCAGCTCACGACTAGAAATGAGCGAGCAGTACTTC. Translation gives CASSRLEMSEQYF.

This rearrangement joins TRBV9 to TRBJ2-1, with 9 bases identical to TRBD1. This CDR3 comprises 18 residues. Germline V gene data show CDR1 as SGDLS and CDR2 as YYNGEE. The V and J ends lost 0 bases and 0 bases, in that order; junction bases with no gene match: 7. The CDR3 nucleotides are TGTGCCAGCAGCGTAGGGGGACAGGGAATCAACTCCTACAATGAGCAGTTCTTC. It codes for CASSVGGQGINSYNEQFF.

This chain uses TRBV2 with TRBJ1-5, with a possible D match to TRBD1 (6 bases). The CDR3 spans 13 residues. CDR1 and CDR2 (germline): SNHLY, FYNNEI. Trimming pared 8 bases from V and 3 bases from J, leaving 11 bases between. For the CDR3, the DNA is TGTGCCAGCGGGGTGGGGGCCAATCAGCCCCAGCATTTT. Amino acids: CASGVGANQPQHF.

This clone has only a few counts. CDR3 region: CASSSTSGSHEQYF. CDR3 bases: TGTGCCAGCAGCTCGACTAGCGGGAGCCACGAGCAGTACTTC. The gene calls are TRBV7-2 and TRBJ2-7, with TRBD2 identical over 12 bases. Trimming cost V 4 bases and J 5 bases; bases outside gene matches: 3. The CDR3 runs to 14 residues. Germline loops: CDR1 SGHTA, CDR2 FQGNSA.

The genes are TRBV5-1 and TRBJ1-2, with D possibly being TRBD1 (5 bases). The V end lost 5 bases, the J end lost 0 bases, and 14 bases lay between the germline ends. CDR1 and CDR2 from the germline V gene are SGHRS and YFSETQ. CDR3 length equals 15 residues. The CDR3 spells CASSLGGTANYGYTF. CDR3 coding DNA: TGCGCCAGCAGTCTGGGAGGGACGGCTAACTATGGCTACACCTTC.

The CDR3 reads CASTFAPGDSYEQYF. The CDR3 DNA follows: TGTGCCAGCACCTTCGCCCCCGGGGACTCCTACGAGCAGTACTTC. The gene calls are TRBV2 and TRBJ2-7; possibly TRBD2 for D (5 bases). Looked up from germline, CDR1 is SNHLY and CDR2 is FYNNEI. Trimming stripped 7 bases from V and 0 bases from J, with 16 bases between. The CDR3 runs to 15 residues.

There are a few counts of this clone. The J gene is TRBJ1-1, the V gene TRBV10-3, with 7 bases identical to TRBD1. The CDR3 has 13 amino acids. Trimming cost V 6 bases and J 1 base; bases outside gene matches: 2. Germline CDR1 ENHRY, CDR2 SYGVKD. The CDR3 DNA reads as TGTGCCATCAGGACAGGGCCGAACACTGAAGCTTTCTTT. Its translation: CAIRTGPNTEAFF.

The V and J genes are TRBV30 and TRBJ1-5, with D perhaps matching TRBD1 (6 bases). The CDR3 spans 15 residues. Germline CDR1 is GTSNPN and CDR2 is SVGIG (reference sequence). Trimming removed 0 bases at V and 12 bases at J, with 21 bases between. The CDR3 DNA reads as TGTGCCTGGAGTGTAGTTTCAGGACAGCCAAAGATCCAGCATTTT. The encoded protein is CAWSVVSGQPKIQHF.

This clone was recorded once. The rearrangement uses TRBV7-9 and TRBJ1-1, with D unresolved. Trimming stripped 5 bases from V and 5 bases from J, with 9 bases between. Germline CDR1 SEHNR, CDR2 FQNEAQ (reference sequence). The CDR3 loop spans 12 amino acids. This CDR3 is CASSAEVTEAFF. CDR3 in DNA: TGTGCCAGCAGCGCGGAGGTTACTGAAGCTTTCTTT.

The chain combines TRBV19 with TRBJ2-3, with 9 bases identical to TRBD2. J was trimmed by 6 bases and V by 1 base; bases with no gene match: 8. This CDR3 is built from 16 residues. Germline assignment: CDR1 LNHDA and CDR2 SQIVND (reference sequence). The DNA of the CDR3 is TGTGCCAGTAGTATAGGGCTAGCGGGGTCGAGTGATACGCAGTATTTT. Its protein is CASSIGLAGSSDTQYF. The variable domain in full, completed from reference TRBV19 and TRBJ2-3, reads DGGITQSPKYLFRKEGQNVTLSCEQNLNHDAMYWYRQDPGQGLRLIYYSQIVNDFQKGDIAEGYSVSREKKESFPLTVTSAQKNPTAFYLCASSIGLAGSSDTQYFGPGTRLTVL.

The V gene is TRBV12-5, the J gene TRBJ2-7; 8 positions agree with TRBD1. Germline lookup yields CDR1 LGHNT and CDR2 FRNRAP. This CDR3 has 14 amino acids. Trimming removed 3 bases from V and 6 bases from J; junction bases left unmatched: 7. CDR3 sequence reads: CASGLDATGVEQYF. CDR3 sequence (DNA): TGTGCTAGTGGTTTAGACGCGACAGGGGTCGAGCAGTACTTC.

The rearrangement uses TRBV5-1 and TRBJ2-7; 8 nucleotides match TRBD2. J was trimmed by 6 bases and V by 4 bases; bases with no gene match: 15. Germline CDR1 and CDR2: SGHRS and YFSETQ. CDR3 size: 16 residues. The CDR3 sequence is CASSPTTGTRSVEQYF. CDR3 nucleotide sequence: TGCGCCAGCAGCCCAACCACCGGGACTAGGTCGGTCGAGCAGTACTTC.

The chain carries TRBV7-9 and TRBJ2-3; the D gene is possibly TRBD1 (5 bases). With 1 base removed from V and 7 bases from J, the gap between germline ends came to 21 bases. This CDR3 has 17 amino acids. Looked up from germline, CDR1 is SEHNR and CDR2 is FQNEAQ (reference sequence). In DNA, the CDR3 is TGTGCCAGCAGCTTAGATTACCCCCAGGGTGCTCAGAATACGCAGTATTTT. Translation gives CASSLDYPQGAQNTQYF. Drawing the rest from reference TRBV7-9 and TRBJ2-3, the complete variable domain is DTGVSQNPRHKITKRGQNVTFRCDPISEHNRLYWYRQTLGQGPEFLTYFQNEAQLEKSRLLSDRFSAERPKGSFSTLEIQRTEQGDSAMYLCASSLDYPQGAQNTQYFGPGTRLTVL.

V gene TRBV6-4 combines with J gene TRBJ2-2; D is undetermined. The V gene lost 5 bases and the J gene lost 3 bases, with 7 bases spanning the gap. The CDR3 is 13 residues long. The germline CDR1 and CDR2 sequences are MRHNA and SNTAGT. The CDR3 here is CASSPRDTGELFF. CDR3 sequence (DNA): TGTGCCAGCAGTCCTAGAGACACCGGGGAGCTGTTTTTT.